A single TCR beta chain is shown here with its context. Its antigen is not identified. The data derive from a study of cytomegalovirus exposure and HLA in healthy donors. The study, taken as a whole, reports: Later, an analysis found that TCR clusters from the first cohort tended to co-occur in the roughly 110 validation repertoires. Using the classifier, cytomegalovirus status was reportedly diagnosed with high specificity and sensitivity. In vitro checks showed that a few CMV-associated chains really do target CMV antigens. The authors enumerated some 170 TCR beta chains as linked to cytomegalovirus.

Here immunoSEQ multiplex PCR was the method, and the copy in TCRdb shows in-frame clones only, minus some. Of about 60,000 clones in the sample, 90% were seen once. The germline V gene encodes CDR1 SGDLS and CDR2 YYNGEE. The CDR3 consists of 15 residues. The V end lost 4 bases, the J end lost 3 bases, and 13 bases lay between the germline ends. The chain couples TRBV9 to TRBJ1-4, with D possibly matching TRBD1 (6 bases). The sample was PBMCs. This sequence was found in a man aged 18 to 35 in good health and CMV-seronegative. The CDR3 here is CASSRGGGSNEKLFF. The CDR3 DNA reads TGTGCCAGCAGCAGGGGGGGCGGGTCTAATGAAAAACTGTTTTTT.